Given below is one T cell receptor (beta chain) in context. These data belong to a study of blood T cell repertoires in COVID-19. Study details: Acute and convalescent COVID-19 samples came from the United States, Italy and Spain. Sample material is recorded as cDNA or gDNA derived from T cells, B-cell-depleted T cells, or PBMCs.

The Seattle patients joined while their infection was active and were tracked longitudinally afterward. In the authors' methods: Reference gene primer amplification in the assay estimated nucleated cell counts. The protocol was immunoSEQ multiplex PCR, while the TCRdb copy is restricted to in-frame clones and leaves out a portion. V, J and clone size derive from that table, while D and trimming were established from the DNA sequence. The sample has approximately 250,000 clones; 75% to 90% are singletons. The CDR3 consists of 13 residues. Per the germline V gene, CDR1 is SQVTM and CDR2 is ANQGSEA. The V segment lost 4 bases and the J segment 9 bases; nucleotides outside the gene matches: 9.

The sample consisted of peripheral blood. The receptor comes from a woman in her 70s with COVID-19, enrolled during active disease. This chain uses TRBV29-1 with TRBJ2-1; TRBD1 aligns across 7 bases. Here the CDR3 DNA reads TGCAGCGTTGTGGCAGGGGGAAGCAGTGAGCAGTTCTTC. Translation: CSVVAGGSSEQFF.